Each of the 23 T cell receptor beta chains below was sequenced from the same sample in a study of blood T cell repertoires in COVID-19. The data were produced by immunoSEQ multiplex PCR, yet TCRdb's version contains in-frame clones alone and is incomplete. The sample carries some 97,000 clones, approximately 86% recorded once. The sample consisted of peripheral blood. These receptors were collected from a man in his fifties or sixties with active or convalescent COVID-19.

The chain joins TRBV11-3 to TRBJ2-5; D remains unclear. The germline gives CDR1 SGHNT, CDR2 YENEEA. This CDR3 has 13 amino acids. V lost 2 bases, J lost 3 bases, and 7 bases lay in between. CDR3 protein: CASSLNMEETQYF. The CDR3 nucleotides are TGTGCCAGCAGCTTAAACATGGAAGAGACCCAGTACTTC.

This CDR3 reads CASSVDQGGAETEAFF. The DNA of the CDR3 is TGTGCCAGCAGCGTAGATCAAGGGGGTGCGGAAACTGAAGCTTTCTTT. The chain recombines TRBV9 with TRBJ1-1, with D perhaps TRBD1 (6 bases). Trimming took off 0 bases at V and 5 bases at J, with 17 bases between the two ends. The CDR3 extends over 16 amino acids. CDR1 and CDR2 from the germline V gene are SGDLS and YYNGEE.

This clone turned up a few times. This CDR3 is CASSFSGQQETQYF. The CDR3 coding sequence is TGTGCCAGCAGCTTCTCGGGACAGCAAGAGACCCAGTACTTC. The rearrangement links TRBV5-5 to TRBJ2-5; 7 nucleotides agree with TRBD1. The CDR3 length is 14 residues. With V trimmed by 2 bases and J by 2 bases, 3 bases remained unmatched. Germline V gene data show CDR1 as SGHKS and CDR2 as YYEKEE (reference sequence).

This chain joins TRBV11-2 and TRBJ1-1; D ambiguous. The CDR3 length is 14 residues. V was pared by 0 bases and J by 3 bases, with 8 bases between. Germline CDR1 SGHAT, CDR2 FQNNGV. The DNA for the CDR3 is TGTGCCAGCAGCTTAGAGCGGGGTCACACTGAAGCTTTCTTT. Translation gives CASSLERGHTEAFF.

In DNA, the CDR3 is TGTGCCAGCAGCTTTTTCCAGGGAGGATCACCCCTCCACTTT. Residues: CASSFFQGGSPLHF. The rearrangement joins TRBV5-6 to TRBJ1-6; D possibly corresponds to TRBD1 (5 bases). The CDR3 contains 14 residues. V gave up 2 bases and J gave up 10 bases, with 13 bases separating them. Germline loops: CDR1 SGHDT, CDR2 YYEEEE. Full variable domain (missing parts from reference TRBV5-6 and TRBJ1-6): DAGVTQSPTHLIKTRGQQVTLRCSPKSGHDTVSWYQQALGQGPQFIFQYYEEEERQRGNFPDRFSGHQFPNYSSELNVNALLLGDSALYLCASSFFQGGSPLHFGNGTRLTVT.

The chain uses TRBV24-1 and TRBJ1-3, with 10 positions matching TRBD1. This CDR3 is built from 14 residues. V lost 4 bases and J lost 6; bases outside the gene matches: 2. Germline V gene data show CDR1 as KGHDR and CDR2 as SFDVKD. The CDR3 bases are TGTGCCACCAGTGAGGGACAGGGGCTAAACACCATATATTTT. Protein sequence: CATSEGQGLNTIYF.

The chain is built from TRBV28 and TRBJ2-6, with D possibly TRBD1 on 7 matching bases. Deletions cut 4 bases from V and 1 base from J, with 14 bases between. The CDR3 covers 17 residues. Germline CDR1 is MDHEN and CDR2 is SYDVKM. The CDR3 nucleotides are TGTGCCAGCAGTTATCCGACAGGGAGGTCTGGGGCCAACGTCCTGACTTTC. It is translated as CASSYPTGRSGANVLTF.

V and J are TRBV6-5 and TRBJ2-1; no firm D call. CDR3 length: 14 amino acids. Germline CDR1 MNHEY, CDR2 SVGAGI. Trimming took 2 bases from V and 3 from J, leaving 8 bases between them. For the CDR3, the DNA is TGTGCCAGCAGTTACAGATCAGTCTACAATGAGCAGTTCTTC. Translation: CASSYRSVYNEQFF.

The CDR3 DNA sequence: TGTGCCAGCAGTTTTGAGAGGGGCAATCAGCCCCAGCATTTT. Translating it yields CASSFERGNQPQHF. The chain has TRBV28 and TRBJ1-5; D gene ambiguous. Germline CDR1 reads MDHEN; CDR2 reads SYDVKM. The V gene lost 3 bases and the J gene lost 2 bases, with 8 bases spanning the gap. CDR3 length equals 14 residues.

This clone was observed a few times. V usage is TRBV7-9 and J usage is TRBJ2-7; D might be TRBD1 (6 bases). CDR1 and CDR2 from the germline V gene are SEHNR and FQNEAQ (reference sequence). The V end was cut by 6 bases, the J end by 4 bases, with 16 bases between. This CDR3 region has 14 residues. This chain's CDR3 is CASSRGSQKYEQYF. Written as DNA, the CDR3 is TGTGCCAGCAGTAGGGGGAGTCAAAAGTACGAGCAGTACTTC.

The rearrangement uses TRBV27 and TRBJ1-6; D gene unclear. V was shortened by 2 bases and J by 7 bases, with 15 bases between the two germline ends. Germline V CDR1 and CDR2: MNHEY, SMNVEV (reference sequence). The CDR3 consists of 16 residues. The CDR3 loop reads CASSLKTPVRNSPLHF. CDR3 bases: TGTGCCAGCAGTTTAAAAACGCCAGTGAGGAATTCACCCCTCCACTTT.

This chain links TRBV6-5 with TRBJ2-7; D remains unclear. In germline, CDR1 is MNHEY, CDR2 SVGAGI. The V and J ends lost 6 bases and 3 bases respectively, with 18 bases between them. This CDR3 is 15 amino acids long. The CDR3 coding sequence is TGTGCCAGCAGGCCCCCCGATCTACCGCTCTACGAGCAGTACTTC. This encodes CASRPPDLPLYEQYF.

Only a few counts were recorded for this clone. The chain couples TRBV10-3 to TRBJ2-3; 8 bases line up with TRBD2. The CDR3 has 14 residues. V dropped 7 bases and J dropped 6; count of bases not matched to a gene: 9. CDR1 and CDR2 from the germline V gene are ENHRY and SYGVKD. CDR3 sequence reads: CAIKRELTQDTQYF. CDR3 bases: TGTGCCATCAAGCGGGAGTTGACTCAGGATACGCAGTATTTT.

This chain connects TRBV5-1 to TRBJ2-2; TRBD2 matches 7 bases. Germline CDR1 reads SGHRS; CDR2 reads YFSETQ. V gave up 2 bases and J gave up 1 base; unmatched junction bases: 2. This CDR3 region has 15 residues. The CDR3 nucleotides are TGCGCCAGCAGCTTAGGGAGGGAGAACACCGGGGAGCTGTTTTTT. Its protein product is CASSLGRENTGELFF.

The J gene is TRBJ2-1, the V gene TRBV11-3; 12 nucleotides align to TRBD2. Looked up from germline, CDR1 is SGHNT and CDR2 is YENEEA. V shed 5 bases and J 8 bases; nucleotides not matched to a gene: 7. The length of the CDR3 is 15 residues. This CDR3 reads CASSPSSGRADEQFF. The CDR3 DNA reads TGTGCCAGCAGCCCCTCTAGCGGGAGGGCAGATGAGCAGTTCTTC.

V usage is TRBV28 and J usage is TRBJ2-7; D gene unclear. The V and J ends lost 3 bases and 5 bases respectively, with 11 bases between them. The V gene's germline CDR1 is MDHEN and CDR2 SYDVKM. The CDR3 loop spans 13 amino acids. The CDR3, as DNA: TGTGCCAGCAGTTTCATACTACGCAACGAGCAGTACTTC. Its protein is CASSFILRNEQYF. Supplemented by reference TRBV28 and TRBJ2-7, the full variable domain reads DVKVTQSSRYLVKRTGEKVFLECVQDMDHENMFWYRQDPGLGLRLIYFSYDVKMKEKGDIPEGYSVSREKKERFSLILESASTNQTSMYLCASSFILRNEQYFGPGTRLTVT.

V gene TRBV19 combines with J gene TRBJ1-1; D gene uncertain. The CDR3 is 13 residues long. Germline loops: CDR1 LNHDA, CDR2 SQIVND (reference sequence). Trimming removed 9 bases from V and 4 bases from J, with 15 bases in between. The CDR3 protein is CASQVDLATEAFF. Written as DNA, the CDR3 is TGTGCCAGCCAAGTCGACTTGGCCACTGAAGCTTTCTTT.

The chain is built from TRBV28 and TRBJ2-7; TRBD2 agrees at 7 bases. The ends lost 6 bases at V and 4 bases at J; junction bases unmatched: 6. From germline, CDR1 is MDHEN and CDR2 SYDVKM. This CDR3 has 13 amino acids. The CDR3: CASRAGLMYEQYF. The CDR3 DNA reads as TGTGCCAGCAGAGCGGGATTAATGTACGAGCAGTACTTC. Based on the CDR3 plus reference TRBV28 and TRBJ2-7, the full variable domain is DVKVTQSSRYLVKRTGEKVFLECVQDMDHENMFWYRQDPGLGLRLIYFSYDVKMKEKGDIPEGYSVSREKKERFSLILESASTNQTSMYLCASRAGLMYEQYFGPGTRLTVT.

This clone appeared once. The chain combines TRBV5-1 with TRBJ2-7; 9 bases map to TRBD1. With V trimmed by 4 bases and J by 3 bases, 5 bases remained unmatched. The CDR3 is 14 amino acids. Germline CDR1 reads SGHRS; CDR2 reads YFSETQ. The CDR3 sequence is CASSPGQGNYEQYF. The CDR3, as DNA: TGCGCCAGCAGCCCGGGACAGGGAAACTACGAGCAGTACTTC.

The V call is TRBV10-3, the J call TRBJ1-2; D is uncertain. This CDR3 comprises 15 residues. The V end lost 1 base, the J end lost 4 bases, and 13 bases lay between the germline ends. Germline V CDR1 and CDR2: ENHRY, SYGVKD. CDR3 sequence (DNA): TGTGCCATCAGTGAGTTGGCAAGCAACAGCTATGGCTACACCTTC. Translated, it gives CAISELASNSYGYTF.

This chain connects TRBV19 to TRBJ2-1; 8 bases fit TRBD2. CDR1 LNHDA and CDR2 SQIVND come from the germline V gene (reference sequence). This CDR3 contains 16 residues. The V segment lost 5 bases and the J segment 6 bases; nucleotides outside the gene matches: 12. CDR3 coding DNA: TGTGCCAGTAGTTCCGAACTAGCGGAGATCGGCAATGAGCAGTTCTTC. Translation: CASSSELAEIGNEQFF.

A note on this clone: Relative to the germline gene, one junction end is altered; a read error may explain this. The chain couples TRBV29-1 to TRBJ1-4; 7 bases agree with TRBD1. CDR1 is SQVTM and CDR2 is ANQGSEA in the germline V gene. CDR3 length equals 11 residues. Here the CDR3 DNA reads TGCAGCGTGGGAACAGGGGAAAGACTGTTTTTT. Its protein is CSVGTGERLFF.

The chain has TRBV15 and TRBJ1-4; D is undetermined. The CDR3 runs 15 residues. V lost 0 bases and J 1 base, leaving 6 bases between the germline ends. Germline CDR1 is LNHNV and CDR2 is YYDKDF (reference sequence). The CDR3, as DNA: TGTGCCACCAGCAGAGATAGAGAAACTAATGAAAAACTGTTTTTT. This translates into CATSRDRETNEKLFF.